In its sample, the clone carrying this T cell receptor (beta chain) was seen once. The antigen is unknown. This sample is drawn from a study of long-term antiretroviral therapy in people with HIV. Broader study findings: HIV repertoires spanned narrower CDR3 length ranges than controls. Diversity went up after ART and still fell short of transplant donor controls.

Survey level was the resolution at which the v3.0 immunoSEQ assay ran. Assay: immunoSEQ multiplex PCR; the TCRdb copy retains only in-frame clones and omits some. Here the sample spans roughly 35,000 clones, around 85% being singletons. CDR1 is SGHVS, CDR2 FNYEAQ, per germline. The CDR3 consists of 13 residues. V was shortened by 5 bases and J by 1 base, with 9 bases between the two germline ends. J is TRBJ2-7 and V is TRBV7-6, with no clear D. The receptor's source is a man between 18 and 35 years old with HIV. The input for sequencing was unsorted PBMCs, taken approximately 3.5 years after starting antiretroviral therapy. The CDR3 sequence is CASSATESYEQYF. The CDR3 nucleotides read TGTGCCAGCAGCGCCACAGAGTCCTACGAGCAGTACTTC.